This TCR beta chain was obtained from a study of blood T cell repertoires in COVID-19. CDR3 size: 13 residues. Trimming stripped 1 base from V and 8 bases from J, with 12 bases between. CDR1 and CDR2 from the germline V gene are SGHDT and YYEEEE. Per the study methods: It was from reference gene primer amplification that nucleated cell counts were estimated. Measured with immunoSEQ multiplex PCR; TCRdb has only the in-frame clones, and not every one. That table is the source of V, J and clone size, and D and trimming were worked out from the DNA. This table holds 210,000 or so clones, about nine tenths found once.

This sequence originates from a woman aged 45-60 years in a cohort exposed to, infected with or recovered from COVID-19 (not recorded which). V gene TRBV5-6 combines with J gene TRBJ1-2; no clear D gene. Sequenced material: PBMCs or T cells enriched from blood (not recorded which). DNA of the CDR3: TGTGCCAGCAGCTTGCGCGGGGAACAAGGCTACACCTTC. Translation gives CASSLRGEQGYTF.